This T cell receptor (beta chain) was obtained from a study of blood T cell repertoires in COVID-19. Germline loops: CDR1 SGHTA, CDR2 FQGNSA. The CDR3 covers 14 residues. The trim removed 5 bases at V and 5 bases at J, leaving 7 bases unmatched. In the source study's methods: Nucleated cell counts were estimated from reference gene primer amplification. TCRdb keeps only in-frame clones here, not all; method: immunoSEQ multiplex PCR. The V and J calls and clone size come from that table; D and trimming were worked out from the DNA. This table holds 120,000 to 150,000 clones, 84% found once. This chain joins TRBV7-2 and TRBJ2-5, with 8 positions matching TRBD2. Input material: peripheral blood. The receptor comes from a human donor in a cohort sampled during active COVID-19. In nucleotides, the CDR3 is TGTGCCAGCAGCCCGGGAGGGAGCAGGGAGACCCAGTACTTC. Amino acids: CASSPGGSRETQYF.